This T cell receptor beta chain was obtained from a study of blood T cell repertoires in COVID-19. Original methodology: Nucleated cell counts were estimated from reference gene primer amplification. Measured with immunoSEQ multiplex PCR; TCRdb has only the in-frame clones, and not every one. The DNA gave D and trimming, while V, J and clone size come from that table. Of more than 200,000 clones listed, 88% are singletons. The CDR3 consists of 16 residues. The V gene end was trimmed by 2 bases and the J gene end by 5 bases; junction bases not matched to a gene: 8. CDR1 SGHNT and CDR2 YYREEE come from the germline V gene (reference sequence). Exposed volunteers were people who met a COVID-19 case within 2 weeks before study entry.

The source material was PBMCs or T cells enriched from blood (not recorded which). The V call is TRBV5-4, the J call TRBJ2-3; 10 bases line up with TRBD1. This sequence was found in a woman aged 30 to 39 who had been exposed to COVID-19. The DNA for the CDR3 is TGTGCCAGCAGCTTCGGGACAGGGGAGATCATAGATACGCAGTATTTT. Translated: CASSFGTGEIIDTQYF. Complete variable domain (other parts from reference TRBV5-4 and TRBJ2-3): ETGVTQSPTHLIKTRGQQVTLRCSSQSGHNTVSWYQQALGQGPQFIFQYYREEENGRGNFPPRFSGLQFPNYSSELNVNALELDDSALYLCASSFGTGEIIDTQYFGPGTRLTVL.